One sample yielded the 19 T cell receptor beta chains listed below, sequenced in a study of blood T cell repertoires in COVID-19. Data came from immunoSEQ multiplex PCR; TCRdb stores just in-frame clones and leaves some out. Of approximately 190,000 clones listed, roughly four fifths were seen once; the top ten hold about 5.1%. Sequencing was performed on peripheral blood. These receptors all stem from a woman aged 70-85 years with active or convalescent COVID-19.

The chain uses TRBV15 and TRBJ1-2; 8 bases line up with TRBD1. Losses at the gene ends were 0 bases for V and 4 bases for J; bases not matched to a gene: 7. The CDR3 consists of 16 residues. CDR1 is LNHNV and CDR2 is YYDKDF in the germline V gene (reference sequence). The CDR3: CATSRDRVTGGYGYTF. The CDR3 DNA is TGTGCCACCAGCAGAGATCGGGTCACAGGGGGCTATGGCTACACCTTC.

This clone has more than one count but fewer than ten. The V call is TRBV19, the J call TRBJ2-2; 12 nucleotides align to TRBD1. Per the germline V gene, CDR1 is LNHDA and CDR2 is SQIVND (reference sequence). There are 16 residues in the CDR3. J was trimmed by 9 bases and V by 5 bases; bases with no gene match: 10. As DNA, the CDR3 is TGTGCCAGTAGTTCCCTCGGGACAGGGGGCGTGAGGGAGCTGTTTTTT. As protein: CASSSLGTGGVRELFF.

The chain employs TRBV6-5 and TRBJ1-2; D unresolved. This CDR3 comprises 13 residues. V was trimmed by 6 bases and J by 7 bases, leaving 15 bases between them. Per germline, CDR1 MNHEY and CDR2 SVGAGI. The CDR3 coding sequence is TGTGCCAGCAGACTCGCCGGGGTTGGTGGCTACACCTTC. Translated, it gives CASRLAGVGGYTF.

The rearrangement uses TRBV6-5 and TRBJ2-7, with 8 bases that match TRBD2. The CDR3 has 15 residues. The germline gives CDR1 MNHEY, CDR2 SVGAGI. The V gene end was trimmed by 6 bases and the J gene end by 3 bases; junction bases not matched to a gene: 10. CDR3 residues: CASRDSGMGNYEQYF. As DNA, the CDR3 is TGTGCCAGCAGAGATAGCGGGATGGGGAACTACGAGCAGTACTTC.

This clone has only a few counts. The V and J genes are TRBV5-1 and TRBJ2-2, with D perhaps matching TRBD1 (6 bases). The CDR3 is 13 amino acids. Germline-derived CDR1 and CDR2 are SGHRS and YFSETQ. V was clipped by 4 bases and J by 6 bases, with 10 bases between them. The CDR3 DNA is TGCGCCAGCAGCATCACAGGGTCCGGGGAGCTGTTTTTT. Its protein is CASSITGSGELFF. Supplemented by reference TRBV5-1 and TRBJ2-2, the full variable domain reads KAGVTQTPRYLIKTRGQQVTLSCSPISGHRSVSWYQQTPGQGLQFLFEYFSETQRNKGNFPGRFSGRQFSNSRSEMNVSTLELGDSALYLCASSITGSGELFFGEGSRLTVL.

CDR3 protein: CASSPGAGANVLTF. DNA for the CDR3: TGTGCCAGCAGCCCAGGGGCCGGGGCCAACGTCCTGACTTTC. This rearrangement joins TRBV7-3 to TRBJ2-6; possibly TRBD1 for D (6 bases). The V gene's germline CDR1 is SGHTA and CDR2 FQGTGA. V lost 5 bases, J lost 4 bases, and 9 bases lay in between. The CDR3 is 14 residues long.

This chain links TRBV5-1 with TRBJ2-7, with TRBD1 as a possible D gene (6 bases). CDR3 length equals 12 residues. V lost 3 bases to trimming and J lost 6 bases, with 10 bases between them. Germline loops: CDR1 SGHRS, CDR2 YFSETQ. The chain's CDR3 is CASSSTGFEQYF. CDR3 in DNA: TGCGCCAGCAGCTCAACAGGGTTCGAGCAGTACTTC.

The chain carries TRBV2 and TRBJ2-5; 8 positions match TRBD2. Germline values: CDR1 SNHLY, CDR2 FYNNEI. V gave up 11 bases and J gave up 0 bases; unmatched junction bases: 5. The CDR3 contains 13 residues. CDR3 sequence (DNA): TGTGCCTGCCAGCGGGAGTACCAAGAGACCCAGTACTTC. Its protein product is CACQREYQETQYF.

The chain is built from TRBV11-1 and TRBJ2-3; D ambiguous. Germline CDR1 is SGHAT and CDR2 is FQDESV (reference sequence). The CDR3 covers 14 residues. The V and J ends lost 1 base and 2 bases respectively, with 7 bases between them. Written as DNA, the CDR3 is TGTGCCAGCAGCTTAGGGCTGAACACAGATACGCAGTATTTT. Translation: CASSLGLNTDTQYF.

The J gene is TRBJ1-2, the V gene TRBV5-4; no definite D call. V dropped 3 bases and J dropped 7 bases, with 10 bases sitting between them. This CDR3 contains 12 residues. Germline V lookup: CDR1 SGHNT, CDR2 YYREEE (reference sequence). The CDR3 coding sequence is TGTGCCAGCAGCTCGGGGATGCTTGGCTACACCTTC. It translates to CASSSGMLGYTF.

V and J are TRBV28 and TRBJ2-1; tentative D call: TRBD1 (5 bases). The V and J ends lost 3 bases and 1 base respectively, with 7 bases between them. This CDR3 has 14 residues. CDR1 and CDR2 (germline): MDHEN, SYDVKM. The CDR3 nucleotides read TGTGCCAGCAGTTTGCAGGGATCCTACAATGAGCAGTTCTTC. It codes for CASSLQGSYNEQFF.

A few counts support this clone. The V gene is TRBV28, the J gene TRBJ2-2; a weak D match, TRBD2 (5 bases). The V end was cut by 6 bases, the J end by 1 base, with 12 bases between. Germline loops: CDR1 MDHEN, CDR2 SYDVKM. This CDR3 is 15 amino acids long. CDR3 sequence reads: CASSYGGLNTGELFF. The CDR3 coding sequence is TGTGCCAGCAGCTACGGAGGATTGAACACCGGGGAGCTGTTTTTT. The complete variable domain, with remaining parts taken from reference TRBV28 and TRBJ2-2, reads DVKVTQSSRYLVKRTGEKVFLECVQDMDHENMFWYRQDPGLGLRLIYFSYDVKMKEKGDIPEGYSVSREKKERFSLILESASTNQTSMYLCASSYGGLNTGELFFGEGSRLTVL.

This clone was seen just once. In nucleotides, the CDR3 is TGTGCCAGCAGTGACTCCCGGGGAAGAACCGGGGAGCTGTTTTTT. Encoded protein: CASSDSRGRTGELFF. The V gene is TRBV2, the J gene TRBJ2-2, with D tentatively TRBD2 (5 bases). Germline loops: CDR1 SNHLY, CDR2 FYNNEI. The CDR3 loop spans 15 amino acids. V shed 3 bases and J shed 5 bases, with 13 bases lying between them.

The rearrangement links TRBV9 to TRBJ2-3; TRBD1 matches 8 bases. V was clipped by 1 base and J by 0 bases; unmatched bases: 4. This CDR3 spans 16 amino acids. Per the germline V gene, CDR1 is SGDLS and CDR2 is YYNGEE. Here the CDR3 reads CASSVSTGESTDTQYF. The CDR3 nucleotides are TGTGCCAGCAGCGTATCGACAGGGGAGAGCACAGATACGCAGTATTTT.

This sequence joins TRBV5-1 and TRBJ2-2, with 10 positions matching TRBD1. Germline V lookup: CDR1 SGHRS, CDR2 YFSETQ. V shed 5 bases and J 5 bases; nucleotides not matched to a gene: 21. This CDR3 is built from 20 residues. CDR3 DNA: TGCGCCAGCAGTTCAACTTCCGGGACAGGGGACGTAAGCTTAACCGGGGAGCTGTTTTTT. This gives the protein CASSSTSGTGDVSLTGELFF. The full variable domain, its missing parts supplied by reference TRBV5-1 and TRBJ2-2, is KAGVTQTPRYLIKTRGQQVTLSCSPISGHRSVSWYQQTPGQGLQFLFEYFSETQRNKGNFPGRFSGRQFSNSRSEMNVSTLELGDSALYLCASSSTSGTGDVSLTGELFFGEGSRLTVL.

This clone was observed once. V is TRBV18 and J is TRBJ2-1; D is undetermined. This CDR3 has 14 amino acids. The germline CDR1 and CDR2 sequences are KGHSH and LQKENI. The V end was cut by 1 base, the J end by 9 bases, with 13 bases between. The CDR3 DNA reads TGTGCCAGCTCACCACTATCGGGTGTCCGTGAGCAGTTCTTC. Amino acids: CASSPLSGVREQFF. The full variable domain, in which reference TRBV18 and TRBJ2-1 provide the parts outside the CDR3, is NAGVMQNPRHLVRRRGQEARLRCSPMKGHSHVYWYRQLPEEGLKFMVYLQKENIIDESGMPKERFSAEFPKEGPSILRIQQVVRGDSAAYFCASSPLSGVREQFFGPGTRLTVL.

CDR3 region: CACTTGSGDSPLHF. The CDR3 nucleotides read TGTGCCTGTACTACAGGGTCAGGGGATTCACCCCTCCACTTT. J is TRBJ1-6 and V is TRBV30, with D possibly TRBD1 on 6 matching bases. V was cut by 6 bases and J by 8 bases, with 17 bases left in between. Germline CDR1 reads GTSNPN; CDR2 reads SVGIG (reference sequence). The CDR3 runs 14 residues.

The chain has TRBV7-3 and TRBJ2-1, with 8 positions matching TRBD2. The junction had 10 bases not matched to a gene; V was cut back by 10 bases and J by 8 bases. The CDR3 spans 13 residues. Germline CDR1 SGHTA, CDR2 FQGTGA. In nucleotides, the CDR3 is TGTGCCAAAGGGCCGGGAGGGCTATATGAGCAGTTCTTC. Its translation is CAKGPGGLYEQFF.

V and J are TRBV24-1 and TRBJ2-3, with 9 bases aligning to TRBD1. CDR1 is KGHDR, CDR2 SFDVKD, per germline. Losses at the gene ends were 2 bases for V and 4 bases for J; bases not matched to a gene: 3. This CDR3 spans 15 amino acids. The DNA for the CDR3 is TGTGCCACCAGTGATTCCGGACAGGGGTCAGATACGCAGTATTTT. It yields the protein CATSDSGQGSDTQYF.